The 8 T cell receptor beta chains listed next were all sequenced from one sample in a study of T cell repertoires in cytomegalovirus infection. TCRdb recomputed calls from the reads with MiXCR, one row per CDR3 protein. The sample lists 900,000 to 950,000 distinct CDR3 sequences; 31% were seen once. These receptors' antigens are unknown. The sample here was cultured CD8+ T cells from PBMCs, taken from culture after CMV antigen stimulation. The receptors were gathered from a human donor in good health (CMV status not recorded). Some clones in this sample may be carry-over from other donors' samples.

As to this clonotype: A much larger clone lies a single base off, so this may be a read error. The V and J genes are TRBV5-5 and TRBJ2-1; TRBD1 matches 9 bases. Germline lookup yields CDR1 SGHKS and CDR2 YYEKEE (reference sequence). The V gene end was trimmed by 3 bases and the J gene end by 8 bases; junction bases not matched to a gene: 6. This CDR3 has 14 amino acids. DNA of the CDR3: TGTGCCAGCAGCTCCGGGACAGGGAAAGATGAGCAGTTCTTC. Protein sequence: CASSSGTGKDEQFF. The full variable domain, with the rest looked up from reference TRBV5-5 and TRBJ2-1, is DAGVTQSPTHLIKTRGQQVTLRCSPISGHKSVSWYQQVLGQGPQFIFQYYEKEERGRGNFPDRFSARQFPNYSSELNVNALLLGDSALYLCASSSGTGKDEQFFGPGTRLTVL.

The table lists this clonotype with a few counts. The gene calls are TRBV7-7 and TRBJ2-2; TRBD2 aligns across 15 bases. The CDR3 is 15 residues long. Germline CDR1 SSHAT, CDR2 FNYEAQ (reference sequence). CDR3 in amino acids: CAIPGLAGGSGELFF. The CDR3 DNA sequence: TGTGCTATCCCCGGACTAGCGGGGGGGTCCGGGGAGCTGTTTTTT. The whole variable domain, filled in from reference TRBV7-7 and TRBJ2-2, reads GAGVSQSPRYKVTKRGQDVTLRCDPISSHATLYWYQQALGQGPEFLTYFNYEAQPDKSGLPSDRFSAERPEGSISTLTIQRTEQRDSAMYRCAIPGLAGGSGELFFGEGSRLTVL.

This clonotype turned up a few times. This rearrangement joins TRBV6-6 to TRBJ1-5; the D is unclear. V was clipped by 4 bases and J by 0 bases, with 13 bases between them. The CDR3 covers 16 residues. Looked up from germline, CDR1 is MNHNY and CDR2 is SVGAGI (reference sequence). CDR3 protein: CASSSSGRYSNQPQHF. DNA of the CDR3: TGTGCCAGCAGTTCCTCCGGACGGTATAGCAATCAGCCCCAGCATTTT.

As concerns this clonotype: One junction end disagrees with the germline gene, perhaps due to a read error. The CDR3 nucleotides are TGTGCCAACAGTGAAGCGACGGACGTCTATGGCTACACCTTC. Translation: CANSEATDVYGYTF. This rearrangement joins TRBV6-1 to TRBJ1-2, with D hard to call. Looked up from germline, CDR1 is MNHNS and CDR2 is SASEGT. This CDR3 spans 14 amino acids.

The V and J genes are TRBV12-3 or TRBV12-4 and TRBJ2-3; D may match TRBD1 or TRBD2 (5 bases each). This CDR3 spans 16 amino acids. Deletions cut 7 bases from V and 2 bases from J, with 19 bases between. The CDR3 bases are TGTGCCAGCACCCTTCCGGGGTCAGGGACCACAGATACGCAGTATTTT. It encodes CASTLPGSGTTDTQYF.

This clonotype was detected ten times or more. The chain employs TRBV6-1 and TRBJ2-4, with D unclear. The germline CDR1 and CDR2 sequences are MNHNS and SASEGT. The V gene lost 3 bases and the J gene lost 0 bases, with 6 bases spanning the gap. The CDR3 runs to 14 residues. This chain's CDR3 is CASSDPLAKNIQYF. The CDR3 DNA follows: TGTGCCAGCAGTGACCCCCTAGCCAAAAACATTCAGTACTTC.

This chain joins TRBV11-3 and TRBJ2-1; 10 bases map to TRBD2. With V trimmed by 5 bases and J by 9 bases, 16 bases remained unmatched. Per germline, CDR1 SGHNT and CDR2 YENEEA. CDR3 size: 17 residues. The CDR3 DNA reads as TGTGCCAGCAGCCGCACCTGGACCAGCGGGGGGGCTTTTGAGCAGTTCTTC. Translated, it gives CASSRTWTSGGAFEQFF.

The CDR3 DNA is TGTGCCAGACCTCGACTAGATGTTCAGCAGTACGTC. This codes for CARPRLDVQQYV. This rearrangement joins TRBV19 to TRBJ2-7; tentatively, D is TRBD2 (6 bases). V was cut by 9 bases and J by 8 bases, with 17 bases left in between. Germline V lookup: CDR1 LNHDA, CDR2 SQIVND (reference sequence). The CDR3 sequence is 12 residues long.